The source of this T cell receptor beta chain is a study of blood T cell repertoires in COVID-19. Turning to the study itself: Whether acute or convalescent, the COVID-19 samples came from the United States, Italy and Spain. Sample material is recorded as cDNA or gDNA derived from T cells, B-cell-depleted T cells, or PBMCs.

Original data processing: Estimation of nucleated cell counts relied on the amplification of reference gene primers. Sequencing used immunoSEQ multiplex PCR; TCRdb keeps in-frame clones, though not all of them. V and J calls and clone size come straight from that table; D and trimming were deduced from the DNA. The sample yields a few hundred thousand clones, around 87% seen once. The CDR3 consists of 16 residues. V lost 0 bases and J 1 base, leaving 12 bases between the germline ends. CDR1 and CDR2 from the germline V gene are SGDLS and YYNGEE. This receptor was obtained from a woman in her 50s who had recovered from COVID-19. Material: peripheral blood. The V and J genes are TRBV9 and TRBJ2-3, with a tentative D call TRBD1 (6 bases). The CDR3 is CASSVASGARTDTQYF. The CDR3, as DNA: TGTGCCAGCAGCGTAGCTTCAGGGGCCCGCACAGATACGCAGTATTTT. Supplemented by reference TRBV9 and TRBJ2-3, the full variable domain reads DSGVTQTPKHLITATGQRVTLRCSPRSGDLSVYWYQQSLDQGLQFLIQYYNGEERAKGNILERFSAQQFPDLHSELNLSSLELGDSALYFCASSVASGARTDTQYFGPGTRLTVL.